These 4 T cell receptor beta chains came from one sample sequenced in a study of Ad26.COV2.S vaccination and SARS-CoV-2 variants. Using immunoSEQ multiplex PCR, the repertoire was profiled, and TCRdb retains in-frame clones only, with some absent. The sample yields more than 85,000 clones, roughly 75% seen once. Sequenced material: peripheral blood, taken after recovery from COVID-19. These receptors were collected from a human donor who had recovered from COVID-19.

This chain connects TRBV7-7 to TRBJ2-2; no clear D gene. CDR1 and CDR2 (germline): SSHAT, FNYEAQ (reference sequence). Trimming removed 5 bases from V and 3 bases from J, with 4 bases in between. The CDR3 is 12 amino acids. The CDR3 here is CASSPDTGELFF. CDR3 in DNA: TGTGCCAGCAGCCCCGACACCGGGGAGCTGTTTTTT.

The DNA of the CDR3 is TGCAGCGCTGGGACTAGCGGGAACAATGAGCAGTTCTTC. Translating it yields CSAGTSGNNEQFF. The chain recombines TRBV29-1 with TRBJ2-1; 13 bases are a match to TRBD2. The CDR3 is 13 amino acids. Germline CDR1 and CDR2: SQVTM and ANQGSEA. The J segment lost 5 bases and the V segment lost 7 bases, leaving 2 bases of the junction unmatched.

This chain links TRBV7-9 with TRBJ2-7; D remains unclear. This CDR3 is built from 13 residues. Germline CDR1 and CDR2: SEHNR and FQNEAQ (reference sequence). V lost 1 base and J 2 bases, leaving 6 bases between the germline ends. CDR3 sequence (DNA): TGTGCCAGCAGCTTAGAGGCCGCCTACGAGCAGTACTTC. Its protein product is CASSLEAAYEQYF.

CDR3 DNA sequence: TGTGCCAGCAGCGTAGTATTAGGACAGGGGATAGACACTGAAGCTTTCTTT. Translating it yields CASSVVLGQGIDTEAFF. This rearrangement joins TRBV9 to TRBJ1-1; TRBD1 aligns across 9 bases. Germline V gene data show CDR1 as SGDLS and CDR2 as YYNGEE. This CDR3 contains 17 residues. V lost 0 bases, J lost 3 bases, and 9 bases stayed unmatched.